These T cell receptor beta chains were read from a single sample in a study of shared clonotypes between healthy human individuals. Sequencing used immunoSEQ multiplex PCR; TCRdb keeps in-frame clones, though not all of them. In the table there are 2,500,000 or so clones, around nine tenths of which are singletons. Sequencing was performed on naive CD4+ T cells sorted from blood. These receptors were obtained from a man between 18 and 35 years old in good health. Both conserved end residues are part of each CDR3. Fields, in order: V gene, D gene, clone size, J gene, CDR3 protein, CDR3 DNA. A D gene is named only where the DNA matches it firmly. Clone size appears in some rows only: once, few, many, or a class for an expanded clone.

TRBV5-1	-	-	TRBJ2-7	CASSLGRGSDYEQYF	TGCGCCAGCAGCTTGGGCCGGGGATCCGACTACGAGCAGTACTTC
TRBV7-9	-	-	TRBJ2-1	CASSLVLLATYNEQFF	TGTGCCAGCAGCTTAGTACTTCTGGCGACCTACAATGAGCAGTTCTTC
TRBV13	TRBD1	-	TRBJ1-2	CASSSTNRGQGADGYTF	TGTGCCAGCAGCTCTACCAACCGGGGACAGGGGGCCGATGGCTACACCTTC
TRBV5-1	-	-	TRBJ2-3	CASSLGGLQDTQYF	TGCGCCAGCAGCTTGGGGGGACTGCAAGATACGCAGTATTTT
TRBV2	TRBD2	-	TRBJ2-2	CASKVLLADTGELFF	TGTGCCAGCAAAGTTCTGCTAGCGGATACCGGGGAGCTGTTTTTT
TRBV6-6	TRBD2	once	TRBJ2-7	CASSLLAVYEQYF	TGTGCCAGCAGTTTACTAGCGGTCTACGAGCAGTACTTC
TRBV7-2	-	-	TRBJ2-3	CASSPRGGTTDTQYF	TGTGCCAGCTCTCCCCGTGGGGGCACCACAGATACGCAGTATTTT
TRBV29-1	-	-	TRBJ2-5	CSGARGDETQYF	TGCAGCGGGGCCAGGGGGGACGAGACCCAGTACTTC
TRBV10-3	-	-	TRBJ2-2	CAIPLGQGRITGELFF	TGTGCCATCCCGCTGGGGCAGGGGCGAATCACCGGGGAGCTGTTTTTT
TRBV10-2	-	-	TRBJ1-2	CASSESFRESSYGYTF	TGCGCCAGCAGTGAGTCGTTCAGGGAGAGTAGCTATGGCTACACCTTC
TRBV28	-	-	TRBJ1-2	CASSDTQNYGYTF	TGTGCCAGCAGTGACACCCAAAACTATGGCTACACCTTC
TRBV6-5	-	few	TRBJ2-2	CATNRAPNTGELFF	TGTGCCACGAACCGGGCCCCGAACACCGGGGAGCTGTTTTTT
TRBV18	TRBD1	-	TRBJ1-1	CASSPQGEGRAEAFF	TGTGCCAGCTCACCCCAGGGGGAGGGCCGCGCTGAAGCTTTCTTT
TRBV29-1	TRBD2	-	TRBJ2-1	CSVRSGGSSYNEQFF	TGCAGCGTCCGTAGCGGGGGCAGCTCCTACAATGAGCAGTTCTTC
TRBV4-2	-	-	TRBJ1-6	CASSEGSTVNSPLHF	TGTGCCAGCAGCGAGGGGTCCACAGTTAATTCACCCCTCCACTTT
TRBV19	-	-	TRBJ2-6	CASSTLWSSGANVLTF	TGTGCCAGTAGTACCCTCTGGTCCTCCGGGGCCAACGTCCTGACTTTC